These 31 T cell receptor beta chains were sequenced from one sample in a study of response to subunit inactivated influenza vaccine. Using its own MiXCR run on the RT-PCR reads, TCRdb lists one record per CDR3 protein. The table has 500,000 to 600,000 distinct CDR3 sequences, about 15% seen once; the top ten hold around 3%. The sample here was CD4+ T cells sorted from PBMCs, taken about 23 months after vaccination. Receptor source: a man between 50 and 75 years old who received an inactivated influenza vaccine.

This clonotype was found many times. V is TRBV24-1 and J is TRBJ2-3, with unresolved D. The CDR3 sequence is 13 residues long. Per the germline V gene, CDR1 is KGHDR and CDR2 is SFDVKD. Trimming stripped 0 bases from V and 4 bases from J, with 4 bases between. The CDR3 DNA reads as TGTGCCACCAGTGATTTGCTTCCAGATACGCAGTATTTT. This translates into CATSDLLPDTQYF.

This chain connects TRBV24-1 to TRBJ2-1, with 8 bases aligning to TRBD1. The germline CDR1 and CDR2 sequences are KGHDR and SFDVKD. Trimming took 4 bases from V and 3 from J; bases not matched to a gene: 7. This CDR3 comprises 16 residues. The CDR3 loop reads CATSDSSGGVYNEQFF. CDR3 DNA sequence: TGTGCCACCAGTGACTCTTCAGGGGGCGTCTACAATGAGCAGTTCTTC.

There are many counts of this clonotype. In DNA form, the CDR3 reads TGTGCCAGCAGTCAAAGGAGCGGGGGGAACACCGGGGAGCTGTTTTTT. Its protein is CASSQRSGGNTGELFF. The V and J genes are TRBV6-2 or TRBV6-3 and TRBJ2-2; 8 nucleotides match TRBD2. V lost 5 bases, J lost 1 base, and 6 bases stayed unmatched. Germline V gene lookup returns CDR1 MNHEY and CDR2 SVGEGT. The CDR3 length is 16 residues.

This clonotype has only a few counts. Here the CDR3 DNA reads TGCGCCAGCAGCCCCCATGGGAGTAATGAAAAACTGTTTTTT. This gives the protein CASSPHGSNEKLFF. This chain joins TRBV5-1 and TRBJ1-4; D gene uncertain. V was pared by 4 bases and J by 4 bases, with 11 bases between. This CDR3 region has 14 residues. Per the germline V gene, CDR1 is SGHRS and CDR2 is YFSETQ. Full variable domain (rest looked up from reference TRBV5-1 and TRBJ1-4): KAGVTQTPRYLIKTRGQQVTLSCSPISGHRSVSWYQQTPGQGLQFLFEYFSETQRNKGNFPGRFSGRQFSNSRSEMNVSTLELGDSALYLCASSPHGSNEKLFFGSGTQLSVL.

This rearrangement joins TRBV5-4 to TRBJ2-3; possibly TRBD1 or TRBD2 for D (5 bases each). The CDR3 extends over 15 amino acids. The V end lost 2 bases, the J end lost 2 bases, and 12 bases lay between the germline ends. Germline loops: CDR1 SGHNT, CDR2 YYREEE (reference sequence). The CDR3 loop is CASSFGGDPTDTQYF. The CDR3 DNA sequence: TGTGCCAGCAGCTTTGGGGGAGATCCCACAGATACGCAGTATTTT.

Many counts were recorded for this clonotype. The chain carries TRBV7-2 and TRBJ1-2; D remains unclear. Trimming removed 5 bases at V and 5 bases at J, with 15 bases between. Germline lookup yields CDR1 SGHTA and CDR2 FQGNSA. The CDR3 has 14 amino acids. CDR3 sequence reads: CASSPSDGSYGYTF. CDR3 DNA sequence: TGTGCCAGCAGCCCTTCCGACGGCTCATATGGCTACACCTTC.

This clonotype was detected a few times. This chain connects TRBV7-2 to TRBJ1-4; D possibly corresponds to TRBD1 (5 bases). The germline gives CDR1 SGHTA, CDR2 FQGNSA. This CDR3 is built from 16 residues. The germline V and J ends were trimmed by 1 base and 8 bases, with 17 bases remaining between them. The CDR3 loop is CASSLVAGGIGEKLFF. CDR3 nucleotides: TGTGCCAGCAGCTTAGTCGCGGGGGGAATTGGGGAAAAACTGTTTTTT.

The CDR3: CASSFPTGYTGELFF. CDR3 nucleotide sequence: TGTGCCAGCAGCTTCCCGACAGGGTACACCGGGGAGCTGTTTTTT. The chain joins TRBV11-2 to TRBJ2-2; 7 nucleotides line up with TRBD1. The CDR3 extends over 15 amino acids. V lost 3 bases and J lost 3; bases outside the gene matches: 4. The germline gives CDR1 SGHAT, CDR2 FQNNGV.

This clonotype was observed a few times. This chain uses TRBV27 with TRBJ2-1; weak D call: TRBD1 (6 bases). V lost 2 bases and J 5 bases, leaving 10 bases between the germline ends. Germline V gene data show CDR1 as MNHEY and CDR2 as SMNVEV (reference sequence). The length of the CDR3 is 14 residues. As DNA, the CDR3 is TGTGCCAGCAGTTTAGTGGGGGCCAACAATGAGCAGTTCTTC. Translation: CASSLVGANNEQFF.

V gene TRBV20-1 combines with J gene TRBJ2-1; D gene unclear. V was cut by 1 base and J by 1 base, with 5 bases left in between. The CDR3 runs to 13 residues. The germline gives CDR1 DFQATT, CDR2 SNEGSKA (reference sequence). The CDR3 region has the DNA TGCAGTGCTAGAGCTACATCCTACAATGAGCAGTTCTTC. This translates into CSARATSYNEQFF.

The chain carries TRBV5-6 and TRBJ2-7; unclear D gene. This CDR3 spans 15 amino acids. Germline loops: CDR1 SGHDT, CDR2 YYEEEE. V lost 0 bases, J lost 5 bases, and 15 bases lay in between. The CDR3 loop reads CASSLVRWGVDEQYF. CDR3 nucleotide sequence: TGTGCCAGCAGCTTGGTCCGATGGGGTGTCGACGAGCAGTACTTC.

The CDR3 loop reads CATSSREGNTIYF. In DNA form, the CDR3 reads TGTGCCACCAGCAGCAGGGAAGGAAACACCATATATTTT. V usage is TRBV15 and J usage is TRBJ1-3, with a weak D call TRBD1 (5 bases). There are 13 residues in the CDR3. The germline V gene encodes CDR1 LNHNV and CDR2 YYDKDF (reference sequence). V lost 3 bases and J lost 4, with 7 bases in between.

The sample holds a few counts of this clonotype. This rearrangement joins TRBV27 to TRBJ2-2; no clear D gene. Germline V lookup: CDR1 MNHEY, CDR2 SMNVEV (reference sequence). The CDR3 covers 17 residues. Deletions cut 5 bases from V and 2 bases from J, with 18 bases between. CDR3 residues: CASSPRRKGFNTGELFF. The CDR3 nucleotides read TGTGCCAGCAGTCCCCGCCGAAAGGGATTCAACACCGGGGAGCTGTTTTTT.

The chain uses TRBV5-6 and TRBJ2-7, with 8 bases matching TRBD2. With V trimmed by 4 bases and J by 6 bases, 6 bases remained unmatched. The V gene's germline CDR1 is SGHDT and CDR2 YYEEEE. The CDR3 spans 13 residues. The CDR3 loop reads CASSLLAGGEQYF. DNA for the CDR3: TGTGCCAGCAGCCTCCTCGCGGGGGGCGAGCAGTACTTC.

This sequence joins TRBV12-3 or TRBV12-4 and TRBJ2-7; D is uncertain. V lost 3 bases, J lost 0 bases, and 6 bases lay in between. The CDR3 has 13 residues. CDR3 sequence (DNA): TGTGCCAGCAGTTTTAAGAACTCCTACGAGCAGTACTTC. It codes for CASSFKNSYEQYF.

The genes are TRBV15 and TRBJ2-7, with TRBD1 as a possible D gene (6 bases). The CDR3 has 15 residues. Germline loops: CDR1 LNHNV, CDR2 YYDKDF (reference sequence). The V end lost 0 bases, the J end lost 3 bases, and 12 bases lay between the germline ends. The CDR3 coding sequence is TGTGCCACCAGCAGAGATCCGAGGACAGACTACGAGCAGTACTTC. It encodes CATSRDPRTDYEQYF.

This clonotype was counted a few times. The CDR3 DNA is TGTGCCAGCAGCCTAACTAGCGGGAGGATTACAGATACGCAGTATTTT. It specifies CASSLTSGRITDTQYF. The chain employs TRBV7-2 and TRBJ2-3, with TRBD2 matching over 12 bases. The ends lost 5 bases at V and 3 bases at J; junction bases unmatched: 6. This CDR3 has 16 amino acids. Germline V lookup: CDR1 SGHTA, CDR2 FQGNSA. The variable domain in full, completed from reference TRBV7-2 and TRBJ2-3, reads GAGVSQSPSNKVTEKGKDVELRCDPISGHTALYWYRQSLGQGLEFLIYFQGNSAPDKSGLPSDRFSAERTGGSVSTLTIQRTQQEDSAVYLCASSLTSGRITDTQYFGPGTRLTVL.

The chain recombines TRBV25-1 with TRBJ1-4, with 7 bases matching TRBD1. CDR3 length: 15 residues. Germline V CDR1 and CDR2: MGHDK, SYGVNS. The J segment lost 6 bases and the V segment lost 4 bases, leaving 8 bases of the junction unmatched. CDR3: CASSVTGVGDEKLFF. CDR3 sequence (DNA): TGTGCCAGCAGTGTCACAGGGGTAGGAGATGAAAAACTGTTTTTT.

The chain combines TRBV3-1 with TRBJ2-7, with 7 bases that match TRBD2. From germline, CDR1 is LGHDT and CDR2 YNNKEL (reference sequence). This CDR3 contains 15 residues. Losses at the gene ends were 3 bases for V and 0 bases for J; bases not matched to a gene: 5. The CDR3 region is CASSQQSGISYEQYF. The CDR3, as DNA: TGTGCCAGCAGCCAGCAGAGCGGGATCTCCTACGAGCAGTACTTC.

This clonotype has more than one count but fewer than ten. The J gene is TRBJ2-3, the V gene TRBV7-2, with 13 positions matching TRBD2. The CDR3 has 16 residues. The J segment lost 5 bases and the V segment lost 5 bases, leaving 7 bases of the junction unmatched. Germline V gene lookup returns CDR1 SGHTA and CDR2 FQGNSA. CDR3 coding DNA: TGTGCCAGCAGCGTTGGACTAGCGGGAGTTGGAGATACGCAGTATTTT. Translating it yields CASSVGLAGVGDTQYF.

This clonotype was detected a few times. The rearrangement joins TRBV12-3 or TRBV12-4 to TRBJ2-5; 8 positions agree with TRBD1. This CDR3 has 13 residues. With 7 bases clipped from V and 4 bases from J, the junction kept 5 bases outside the gene matches. The CDR3 region has the DNA TGTGCCAGCACCAAGGACAGGGTAGAGACCCAGTACTTC. Its protein is CASTKDRVETQYF.

The V gene is TRBV5-4, the J gene TRBJ1-1; D remains unclear. V was cut by 4 bases and J by 3 bases, with 7 bases left in between. This CDR3 comprises 12 residues. CDR1 SGHNT and CDR2 YYREEE come from the germline V gene (reference sequence). The DNA for the CDR3 is TGTGCCAGCAGCATTCAGGACACTGAAGCTTTCTTT. It codes for CASSIQDTEAFF.

This clonotype was seen a handful of times. The rearrangement links TRBV12-3 or TRBV12-4 to TRBJ1-6; 7 bases are shared with TRBD1. J lost 19 bases, V lost 6 bases, and 12 bases had no gene match. There are 12 residues in the CDR3. Here the CDR3 DNA reads TGTGCCAGCAGCCGACAGGGATATTTCCTACACTTT. Translation gives CASSRQGYFLHF.

This clonotype has more than one count but fewer than ten. J is TRBJ2-1 and V is TRBV29-1; the D gene is possibly TRBD1 (5 bases). This CDR3 spans 13 amino acids. The ends were cut back, 4 bases at V and 7 bases at J, with 14 bases in the middle. CDR1 is SQVTM and CDR2 is ANQGSEA in the germline V gene. CDR3 protein: CSVGDRGINEQFF. In nucleotides, the CDR3 is TGCAGCGTTGGGGATAGGGGCATAAATGAGCAGTTCTTC.

The chain has TRBV5-1 and TRBJ2-7, with a possible D match to TRBD1 (5 bases). CDR1 and CDR2 from the germline V gene are SGHRS and YFSETQ. Trimming took off 0 bases at V and 6 bases at J, with 10 bases between the two ends. This CDR3 has 13 amino acids. The CDR3: CASSLGQTGEQYF. The CDR3 DNA follows: TGCGCCAGCAGCTTGGGACAGACGGGCGAGCAGTACTTC.

The chain joins TRBV30 to TRBJ2-1, with D unresolved. V was pared by 0 bases and J by 6 bases, with 0 bases between. Looked up from germline, CDR1 is GTSNPN and CDR2 is SVGIG (reference sequence). CDR3 length: 10 residues. The DNA for the CDR3 is TGTGCCTGGAGTGTCAATGAGCAGTTCTTC. Amino acids: CAWSVNEQFF.

This clonotype was counted many times. This rearrangement joins TRBV5-1 to TRBJ2-7; D gene uncertain. The germline V and J ends were trimmed by 1 base and 0 bases, with 8 bases remaining between them. CDR1 is SGHRS and CDR2 is YFSETQ in the germline V gene. There are 14 residues in the CDR3. The CDR3, as DNA: TGCGCCAGCAGCTTGATACAGTCCTCCTACGAGCAGTACTTC. This gives the protein CASSLIQSSYEQYF.

J is TRBJ2-2 and V is TRBV19, with 8 bases matching TRBD2. Per germline, CDR1 LNHDA and CDR2 SQIVND (reference sequence). Losses at the gene ends were 5 bases for V and 6 bases for J; bases not matched to a gene: 8. This CDR3 region has 15 residues. CDR3 DNA: TGTGCCAGTAGTCTTCCCGGGACTAGTCCCGGGGAGCTGTTTTTT. Amino acids: CASSLPGTSPGELFF.

In its sample, this clonotype was seen a few times. The rearrangement links TRBV20-1 to TRBJ2-7, with 10 bases aligning to TRBD1. The CDR3 totals 14 residues. J gave up 4 bases and V 2 bases, and 5 bases lay outside the gene matches. The germline CDR1 and CDR2 sequences are DFQATT and SNEGSKA (reference sequence). The CDR3 loop reads CSARPGQGNYEQYF. For the CDR3, the DNA is TGCAGTGCTAGACCGGGACAGGGGAATTACGAGCAGTACTTC.

This clonotype was counted ten times or more. The chain is built from TRBV5-5 and TRBJ2-3; maybe TRBD1 (6 bases). V lost 0 bases and J 2 bases, leaving 10 bases between the germline ends. The germline V gene has CDR1 SGHKS and CDR2 YYEKEE (reference sequence). The CDR3 contains 15 residues. The CDR3 reads CASSLDRAYTDTQYF. The CDR3 nucleotides are TGTGCCAGCAGCTTGGACAGGGCGTACACAGATACGCAGTATTTT.

This clonotype was observed a handful of times. The chain carries TRBV20-1 and TRBJ2-3, with TRBD1 matching 7 bases. The CDR3 is 14 residues long. The germline CDR1 and CDR2 sequences are DFQATT and SNEGSKA (reference sequence). The J segment lost 3 bases and the V segment lost 5 bases, leaving 8 bases of the junction unmatched. The CDR3 spells CSAGQTGKTDTQYF. CDR3 nucleotide sequence: TGCAGTGCTGGACAGACAGGGAAAACAGATACGCAGTATTTT.